This T cell receptor (beta chain) was profiled in a study of T cell responses to AZD1222 COVID-19 vaccine. As for the study in general: Pooling was applied to second doses at about 4 or about 12 weeks.

Generated by immunoSEQ multiplex PCR, the TCRdb table keeps only in-frame clones and is missing some. The sample holds around 110,000 clones; roughly 88% are singletons and the top ten take around 5%. Germline-derived CDR1 and CDR2 are SEHNR and FQNEAQ (reference sequence). CDR3 length equals 15 residues. With 7 bases removed from V and 0 bases from J, the gap between germline ends came to 16 bases. The study's findings and limits: At baseline, just a handful of AZD1222 recipients tested seropositive. Donors skewed white British and female; clonal diversity was possibly underestimated.

This clone is a singleton in its sample. Its matching antigen is unknown. This sample comprised peripheral blood, obtained on day 0 of AZD1222 vaccination. This TCR came from an adult in good health. The rearrangement uses TRBV7-9 and TRBJ2-7, with D tentatively TRBD1 or TRBD2 (5 bases each). The CDR3: CASTPPGAPSYEQYF. DNA of the CDR3: TGTGCCAGCACCCCCCCCGGGGCACCCTCCTACGAGCAGTACTTC.